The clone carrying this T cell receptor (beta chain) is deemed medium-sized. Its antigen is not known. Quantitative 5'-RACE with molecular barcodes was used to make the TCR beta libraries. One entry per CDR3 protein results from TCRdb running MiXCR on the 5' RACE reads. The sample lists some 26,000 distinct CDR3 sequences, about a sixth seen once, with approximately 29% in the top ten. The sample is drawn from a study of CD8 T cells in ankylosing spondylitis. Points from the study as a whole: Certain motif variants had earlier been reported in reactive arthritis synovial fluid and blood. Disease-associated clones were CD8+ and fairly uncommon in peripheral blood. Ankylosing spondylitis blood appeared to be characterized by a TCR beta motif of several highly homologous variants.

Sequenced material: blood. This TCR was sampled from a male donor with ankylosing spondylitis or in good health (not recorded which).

CDR3 in DNA: TGTGCCACCAGTGATTTAGGAGATGGAGAAGGCAATGAGCAGTTCTTC. Its protein is CATSDLGDGEGNEQFF. The rearrangement joins TRBV24-1 to TRBJ2-1; D gene unclear. V gave up 1 base and J gave up 6 bases, with 15 bases separating them. The CDR3 is 16 residues long. Germline CDR1 KGHDR, CDR2 SFDVKD.